The entry below describes one T cell receptor beta chain. This sample stems from a study of blood T cell repertoires in COVID-19. Germline CDR1 LNHDA, CDR2 SQIVND (reference sequence). Trimming took 8 bases from V and 2 from J, leaving 10 bases between them. The CDR3 loop spans 13 amino acids. The table came from immunoSEQ multiplex PCR; TCRdb's copy has only in-frame clones and leaves some out. The sample contains 150,000 or so clones, about 87% of which appear only once. Sequencing used peripheral blood. The rearrangement uses TRBV19 and TRBJ1-5; D remains ambiguous. The source of this sequence is a man aged 55 to 70 with acute or convalescent COVID-19. This CDR3 is CASWESGNQPQHF. The CDR3 region has the DNA TGTGCCAGTTGGGAGAGTGGCAATCAGCCCCAGCATTTT.